This T cell receptor (beta chain) came from a study of cytomegalovirus exposure and HLA in healthy donors. CDR1 is LNHDA and CDR2 is SQIVND in the germline V gene (reference sequence). This CDR3 has 13 amino acids. V was clipped by 5 bases and J by 1 base, with 9 bases between them. The PCR used 60 Vbeta and 13 Jbeta primers. How the authors handled the data: Unique TCR beta chains totaled about 78 million in a later count, with about 11 million of them shared. Method: immunoSEQ multiplex PCR; TCRdb's copy keeps in-frame clones and lacks some. The V and J calls and clone size were taken over from that table, and D and trimming were inferred from the DNA. The sample shows approximately 190,000 clones, roughly 85% of them seen only once. As to this clone: The antigen is undetermined.

Study results and limitations: One cluster of highly shared sequence variants probably arose as a sequencing artifact. Later analysis found that TCR beta chains associated with HLA were more clonally expanded than other, equally common chains.

The receptor was derived from a woman between 18 and 29 years old in good health and CMV-seronegative. The genes are TRBV19 and TRBJ2-7, with D tentatively TRBD1 (5 bases). The material sequenced was PBMCs. The CDR3 sequence: CASSPQGSYEQYF. The CDR3 coding sequence is TGTGCCAGTAGTCCCCAGGGATCCTACGAGCAGTACTTC.